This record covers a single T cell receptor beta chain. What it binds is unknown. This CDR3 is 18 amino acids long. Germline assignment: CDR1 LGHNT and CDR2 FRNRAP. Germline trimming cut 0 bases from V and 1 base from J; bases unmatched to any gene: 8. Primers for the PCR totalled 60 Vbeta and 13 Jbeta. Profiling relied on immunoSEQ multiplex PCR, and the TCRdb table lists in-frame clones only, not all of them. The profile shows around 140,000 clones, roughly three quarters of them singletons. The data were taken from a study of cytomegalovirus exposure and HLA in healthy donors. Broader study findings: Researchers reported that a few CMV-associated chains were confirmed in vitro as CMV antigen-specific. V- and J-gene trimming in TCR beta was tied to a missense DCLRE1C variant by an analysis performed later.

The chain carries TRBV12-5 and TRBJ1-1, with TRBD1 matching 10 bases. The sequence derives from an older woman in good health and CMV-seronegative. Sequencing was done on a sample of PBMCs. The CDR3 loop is CASGLVFGTGAGNTEAFF. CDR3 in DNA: TGTGCTAGTGGTTTGGTATTTGGGACAGGGGCGGGGAACACTGAAGCTTTCTTT.